This is a list of T cell receptor beta chains from one sample in a study of cytomegalovirus exposure and HLA in healthy donors. Libraries were prepared by immunoSEQ multiplex PCR; TCRdb keeps only in-frame clonotypes and omits some of them. Of some 170,000 clones listed, 72% are singletons. The sequencing sample was made of PBMCs. The receptors here all came from a human donor in good health. Each CDR3 is given with its conserved first and last residue. Each record gives: CDR3 length, clone size, D gene, V gene, J gene, CDR3 protein. D genes are given only for firm matches. Expanded clones are given a class, and other clones once, few, many or no size at all.

length: 15
size: NA
D: TRBD1
V: TRBV7-2
J: TRBJ2-2
CDR3: CASSRDRGLTGELFF

length: 14
size: NA
D: TRBD1
V: TRBV11-2
J: TRBJ2-1
CDR3: CASSLGTGDNEQFF

length: 12
size: NA
D: NA
V: TRBV30
J: TRBJ2-2
CDR3: CAWSPSTGELFF

length: 15
size: NA
D: TRBD1
V: TRBV5-1
J: TRBJ2-7
CDR3: CASSDGQEPSYEQYF

length: 14
size: NA
D: TRBD1
V: TRBV7-2
J: TRBJ1-4
CDR3: CASSATGGNEKLFF

length: 14
size: NA
D: NA
V: TRBV5-1
J: TRBJ1-6
CDR3: CASSLEGLGSPLHF

length: 14
size: NA
D: TRBD1
V: TRBV5-4
J: TRBJ2-1
CDR3: CASRGQGSYNEQFF

length: 14
size: few
D: NA
V: TRBV6-1
J: TRBJ2-2
CDR3: CASRQGPNTGELFF

length: 14
size: NA
D: NA
V: TRBV6-5
J: TRBJ1-3
CDR3: CASSYKAGGNTIYF

length: 14
size: NA
D: NA
V: TRBV15
J: TRBJ1-2
CDR3: CATSRDRGYYGYTF

length: 13
size: few
D: NA
V: TRBV30
J: TRBJ1-2
CDR3: CAWNLVISCGYTF

length: 14
size: NA
D: TRBD2
V: TRBV10-3
J: TRBJ2-5
CDR3: CAISSGGSQETQYF

length: 16
size: NA
D: NA
V: TRBV11-2
J: TRBJ2-3
CDR3: CASSLDWRTESDTQYF

length: 13
size: few
D: NA
V: TRBV9
J: TRBJ1-1
CDR3: CASSEGQNTEAFF

length: 14
size: NA
D: NA
V: TRBV7-9
J: TRBJ2-3
CDR3: CASSRTSSTDTQYF

length: 16
size: NA
D: TRBD1
V: TRBV5-1
J: TRBJ1-2
CDR3: CASSLKDRGGNYGYTF

length: 14
size: NA
D: NA
V: TRBV12-5
J: TRBJ2-5
CDR3: CASGLSGGQETQYF

length: 13
size: NA
D: NA
V: TRBV14
J: TRBJ2-5
CDR3: CASSGTNQETQYF

length: 17
size: NA
D: TRBD1
V: TRBV14
J: TRBJ1-1
CDR3: CASSQDSGGSLNTEAFF

length: 15
size: NA
D: NA
V: TRBV19
J: TRBJ1-2
CDR3: CASSREGGLQDGYTF

length: 13
size: NA
D: NA
V: TRBV6-1
J: TRBJ1-4
CDR3: CASSDRSNEKLFF

length: 13
size: NA
D: NA
V: TRBV7-2
J: TRBJ1-1
CDR3: CASSFGGTAEAFF

length: 16
size: once
D: TRBD1
V: TRBV28
J: TRBJ1-2
CDR3: CASSFPSGTGQYGYTF

length: 15
size: once
D: TRBD1
V: TRBV27
J: TRBJ2-7
CDR3: CASSYTGAGAYEQYF

length: 14
size: NA
D: TRBD2
V: TRBV9
J: TRBJ2-1
CDR3: CASSDSGGTNEQFF

length: 16
size: few
D: TRBD1
V: TRBV7-9
J: TRBJ1-2
CDR3: CASSLTPGTGGYGYTF

length: 16
size: NA
D: NA
V: TRBV7-2
J: TRBJ1-5
CDR3: CASSPAGRIFNQPQHF

length: 16
size: few
D: TRBD2
V: TRBV30
J: TRBJ2-2
CDR3: CAWSASGGADTGELFF

length: 16
size: NA
D: NA
V: TRBV5-1
J: TRBJ2-6
CDR3: CASSLGGSSGANVLTF

length: 14
size: NA
D: NA
V: TRBV7-9
J: TRBJ1-1
CDR3: CSSSLAGRATEAFF

length: 13
size: NA
D: TRBD2
V: TRBV6-5
J: TRBJ2-3
CDR3: CASRGGSTDTQYF

length: 13
size: NA
D: NA
V: TRBV10-3
J: TRBJ2-5
CDR3: CAISGGTQETQYF

length: 17
size: NA
D: NA
V: TRBV7-7
J: TRBJ2-2
CDR3: CASSDYTYAGNTGELFF

length: 13
size: NA
D: NA
V: TRBV19
J: TRBJ2-7
CDR3: CASSPPNIYEQYF

length: 16
size: many
D: NA
V: TRBV2
J: TRBJ2-4
CDR3: CASSEADRLAKNIQYF

length: 15
size: NA
D: TRBD1
V: TRBV15
J: TRBJ1-1
CDR3: CATSRDLTGGTEAFF

length: 11
size: NA
D: NA
V: TRBV30
J: TRBJ1-2
CDR3: CAWSVGSFHTF

length: 13
size: once
D: NA
V: TRBV9
J: TRBJ1-1
CDR3: CASSVEQGTEAFF

length: 13
size: NA
D: TRBD1
V: TRBV30
J: TRBJ1-5
CDR3: CAWSPTGGQPQHF

length: 12
size: once
D: NA
V: TRBV11-1
J: TRBJ1-2
CDR3: CASSAGAYGYTF

length: 14
size: NA
D: NA
V: TRBV5-5
J: TRBJ1-4
CDR3: CASSRDVFNEKLFF

length: 14
size: few
D: NA
V: TRBV9
J: TRBJ1-2
CDR3: CASSASGTSRGYTF

length: 13
size: NA
D: TRBD2
V: TRBV6-6
J: TRBJ2-3
CDR3: CASTGTSVDTQYF

length: 14
size: NA
D: TRBD1
V: TRBV5-6
J: TRBJ1-2
CDR3: CASSWWDRGYGYTF